This T cell receptor beta chain was captured by sequencing in a study of beta chain features in type 1 diabetes. Study-level points and caveats: In all four CD4+ subsets, TCRB CDR3 length was significantly, moderately reduced in type 1 diabetes. HLA effects on TCRB rearrangement stayed unresolved here.

The CDR3 extends over 17 amino acids. V shed 2 bases and J shed 0 bases, with 17 bases lying between them. CDR1 and CDR2 from the germline V gene are LGHNA and YSLEER. The authors obtained over 95% purity in all sorted populations. All of the isolated RNA was reverse transcribed, so expressed TCRB transcripts were sequenced. The table came from immunoSEQ multiplex PCR; TCRdb's copy has only in-frame clones and leaves some out. The sample holds about 140,000 clones; over 8% are singletons and the top ten take 0.65%. This clone was counted between two and nine times. The antigen remains unidentified. The receptor was derived from a woman between 40 and 55 years old in good health. The V gene is TRBV4-3, the J gene TRBJ2-7; maybe TRBD1 (6 bases). Sequenced sample: central memory CD4+ T cells from blood. The CDR3: CASSQYLTDRNSYEQYF. CDR3 in DNA: TGCGCCAGCAGCCAATATTTGACAGACAGGAACTCCTACGAGCAGTACTTC.